The 11 T cell receptor beta chains presented below share a single source sample, sequenced in a study of molecular identifiers for immune sequencing clone quantification listed by TCRdb under 2018. The library was built by means of PCR. Sequenced using an Illumina HiSeq 4000. Using fastp trimming at Q25 and MiXCR clonotype assembly, TCRdb reanalyzed the public sequencing data and kept in-frame beta chains. Rows with a matching CDR3 protein are joined into one entry that keeps the most common DNA and genes. The sample includes 350,000 or so distinct CDR3 sequences, with over 20% observed a single time. In total, the top ten clones hold about 0.79% of the sample. The specimen sequenced was naive CD8+ T cells from blood, with Jurkat cell RNA spiked in. Sample cell subset or site, as interpreted from the label and publication: FACS-sorted CD8+CD4-CCR7+CD45RA+ naive T cells. Receptors originate from a human donor in good health. Some libraries in this study had Jurkat cell RNA spiked in.

The table lists this clonotype with many counts. The chain couples TRBV29-1 to TRBJ2-7; 10 nucleotides align to TRBD2. With V trimmed by 5 bases and J by 2 bases, 3 bases remained unmatched. Germline lookup yields CDR1 SQVTM and CDR2 ANQGSEA. The CDR3 is made up of 13 amino acids. In DNA, the CDR3 is TGCAGCGTTACCGGACTAGCGGCCTACGAGCAGTACTTC. Amino acid sequence: CSVTGLAAYEQYF.

Points on this clonotype: The germline gene is not matched at one end of the junction; a read error may be the cause. The gene calls are TRBV11-1 and TRBJ2-7; 7 bases map to TRBD1. Germline V gene sequence: CDR1 SGHAT, CDR2 FQDESV (reference sequence). The CDR3 covers 14 residues. The CDR3 bases are TGTGCCGGCAGCCACAGAGGGACAGTCCACGAGCAGTACTTC. It codes for CAGSHRGTVHEQYF.

This clonotype was picked up many times. The chain carries TRBV7-3 and TRBJ2-1, with D hard to call. This CDR3 region has 12 residues. Germline V gene sequence: CDR1 SGHTA, CDR2 FQGTGA. V lost 2 bases and J lost 6, with 5 bases in between. The CDR3 region has the DNA TGTGCCAGCAGCTTAGAAGGCAATGAGCAGTTCTTC. This gives the protein CASSLEGNEQFF. The whole variable domain, remainder taken from reference TRBV7-3 and TRBJ2-1, is GAGVSQTPSNKVTEKGKYVELRCDPISGHTALYWYRQSLGQGPEFLIYFQGTGAADDSGLPNDRFFAVRPEGSVSTLKIQRTERGDSAVYLCASSLEGNEQFFGPGTRLTVL.

This clonotype has a count of ten or more. This rearrangement joins TRBV7-9 to TRBJ1-5, with D possibly matching TRBD1 (5 bases). The CDR3 spans 12 residues. The V and J ends lost 3 bases and 8 bases respectively, with 8 bases between them. CDR1 and CDR2 (germline): SEHNR, FQNEAQ (reference sequence). CDR3 protein: CASSLGVEPQHF. CDR3 nucleotides: TGTGCCAGCAGCTTGGGGGTGGAGCCCCAGCATTTT.

This clonotype was seen more than once but under ten times. A junction end diverges from the germline sequence, so it may reflect a read error. The V gene is TRBV7-9, the J gene TRBJ1-4; D perhaps matches TRBD1 (6 bases). Germline values: CDR1 SEHNR, CDR2 FQNEAQ (reference sequence). The CDR3 contains 15 residues. The CDR3 spells CASSLRGGSNEKPFF. CDR3 coding DNA: TGTGCCAGCAGCCTCAGGGGAGGGTCTAATGAAAAACCGTTTTTT.

Many counts were recorded for this clonotype. The chain links TRBV4-3 to TRBJ2-7; 8 bases are a match to TRBD2. CDR3 length: 16 amino acids. Germline-derived CDR1 and CDR2 are LGHNA and YSLEER. Germline trimming cut 4 bases from V and 6 bases from J; bases unmatched to any gene: 14. In DNA form, the CDR3 reads TGCGCCAGCAGCCCTCCCGGGGGACTAGTTTTGTGCGAGCAGTACTTC. Its translation is CASSPPGGLVLCEQYF.

In this sample, this clonotype turned up a few times. CDR3 DNA sequence: TGTGCCAGTAGCCTGGACGTTGCGAACACCGGGGAGCTGTTTTTT. Translated: CASSLDVANTGELFF. The chain uses TRBV19 and TRBJ2-2; no clear D gene. V was clipped by 6 bases and J by 0 bases, with 11 bases between them. Per germline, CDR1 LNHDA and CDR2 SQIVND (reference sequence). This CDR3 region has 15 residues.

The CDR3 is CASSQVRDSNQPQHF. In DNA form, the CDR3 reads TGCGCCAGCAGCCAAGTGAGGGATAGCAATCAGCCCCAGCATTTT. The genes are TRBV4-1 and TRBJ1-5; no clear D. The length of the CDR3 is 15 residues. V was shortened by 1 base and J by 0 bases, with 7 bases between the two germline ends. The germline V gene encodes CDR1 MGHRA and CDR2 YSYEKL.

This clonotype was observed many times. The chain carries TRBV4-1 and TRBJ1-1, with 8 positions matching TRBD1. Germline assignment: CDR1 MGHRA and CDR2 YSYEKL. V shed 3 bases and J 3 bases; nucleotides not matched to a gene: 3. CDR3 size: 14 residues. The CDR3 coding sequence is TGCGCCAGCAGCCAGCTACAGGGGGACACTGAAGCTTTCTTT. Its translation is CASSQLQGDTEAFF.

This clonotype was seen at least ten times. The V gene is TRBV29-1, the J gene TRBJ1-2; D may be TRBD1 (6 bases). The CDR3 consists of 10 residues. V was clipped by 6 bases and J by 7 bases, with 9 bases between them. Germline lookup yields CDR1 SQVTM and CDR2 ANQGSEA. The CDR3 DNA is TGCAGCGTGCAGGGGACTGGCTACACCTTC. Its translation: CSVQGTGYTF.

The CDR3 coding sequence is TGTGCCAGCAGAATGTCAGACACCATTAATGAAAAACTGTTTTTT. Translating gives CASRMSDTINEKLFF. The chain is built from TRBV12-3 or TRBV12-4 and TRBJ1-4; D call uncertain. The CDR3 totals 15 residues. V was pared by 6 bases and J by 4 bases, with 15 bases between.